One and the same sample provided the 22 T cell receptor beta chains below, sequenced in a study of shared clonotypes between healthy human individuals. TCRdb keeps only in-frame clones here, not all; method: immunoSEQ multiplex PCR. The data contain around 1.5 million clones, roughly 98% of them singletons. Material: naive CD4+ T cells sorted from blood. The subset: CD45RA+ positively selected. These receptors came from a young man in good health.

The chain uses TRBV5-1 and TRBJ2-3, with TRBD2 matching over 14 bases. Germline V lookup: CDR1 SGHRS, CDR2 YFSETQ. Trimming took 4 bases from V and 2 from J; bases not matched to a gene: 9. The CDR3 is made up of 18 amino acids. The CDR3 DNA reads TGCGCCAGCAGCGCGGGACTAGCGGGAGTAGATAACACAGATACGCAGTATTTT. Translation gives CASSAGLAGVDNTDTQYF.

This rearrangement joins TRBV7-9 to TRBJ2-3; 9 positions match TRBD2. The V gene end was trimmed by 1 base and the J gene end by 2 bases; junction bases not matched to a gene: 4. Germline assignment: CDR1 SEHNR and CDR2 FQNEAQ (reference sequence). The length of the CDR3 is 16 residues. For the CDR3, the DNA is TGTGCCAGCAGCTTAGGAGTAGCGGGAGACACAGATACGCAGTATTTT. As protein: CASSLGVAGDTDTQYF.

The chain recombines TRBV30 with TRBJ1-2; D possibly corresponds to TRBD1 (6 bases). Trimming pared 2 bases from V and 4 bases from J, leaving 11 bases between. CDR1 GTSNPN and CDR2 SVGIG come from the germline V gene (reference sequence). The CDR3 loop spans 13 amino acids. The CDR3 loop is CAWSIPGAYGYTF. The DNA for the CDR3 is TGTGCCTGGAGTATTCCGGGGGCCTATGGCTACACCTTC.

The chain recombines TRBV14 with TRBJ1-3; a possible D gene is TRBD1 (6 bases). The length of the CDR3 is 15 residues. V was pared by 4 bases and J by 7 bases, with 17 bases between. CDR1 and CDR2 (germline): SGHDN, FVKESK. CDR3 bases: TGTGCCAGCAGCCCCTCTACAGGGATGTACAACACCATATATTTT. This gives the protein CASSPSTGMYNTIYF.

The chain employs TRBV27 and TRBJ2-4; D might be TRBD1 (6 bases). Trimming shortened V by 10 bases and J by 8 bases, and 21 bases separated the two germline ends. The germline CDR1 and CDR2 sequences are MNHEY and SMNVEV (reference sequence). The CDR3 spans 14 residues. CDR3 DNA: TGTGCCACCCAGACCGATACAGGGTTGGACATTCAGTACTTC. As protein: CATQTDTGLDIQYF.

This chain joins TRBV5-1 and TRBJ1-2; D is perhaps TRBD1 (6 bases). The CDR3 sequence is 14 residues long. Between the trimmed V and J ends, which lost 0 bases and 9 bases, there was a span of 15 bases. Germline V gene data show CDR1 as SGHRS and CDR2 as YFSETQ. CDR3 DNA: TGCGCCAGCAGCTTGGCTGGCGGGGGCGATCGCTACACCTTC. It translates to CASSLAGGGDRYTF.

The chain is built from TRBV6-6 and TRBJ2-5, with D uncertain. V lost 6 bases to trimming and J lost 3 bases, with 17 bases between them. CDR3 length: 15 amino acids. Germline CDR1 and CDR2: MNHNY and SVGAGI (reference sequence). CDR3 bases: TGTGCCAGCAGCCTAATGTTACTGTCCAAAGAGACCCAGTACTTC. Translation: CASSLMLLSKETQYF.

The chain couples TRBV5-4 to TRBJ2-2; 9 bases are shared with TRBD1. The V gene end was trimmed by 2 bases and the J gene end by 2 bases; junction bases not matched to a gene: 13. The CDR3 has 19 residues. From germline, CDR1 is SGHNT and CDR2 YYREEE (reference sequence). The CDR3 sequence: CASSLLQGADRINTGELFF. The CDR3 bases are TGTGCCAGCAGCTTATTACAGGGGGCCGACCGCATTAACACCGGGGAGCTGTTTTTT.

J is TRBJ2-2 and V is TRBV7-8; 9 nucleotides match TRBD1. Trimming at V came to 2 bases and at J to 4 bases, leaving 5 bases not matched to a gene. Germline lookup yields CDR1 SGHVS and CDR2 FQNEAQ. This CDR3 has 16 residues. CDR3 residues: CASSLLGTGFTGELFF. As DNA, the CDR3 is TGTGCCAGCAGCTTATTGGGGACAGGGTTCACCGGGGAGCTGTTTTTT.

This clone was seen a handful of times. The CDR3 loop is CASSMMDSVTGELFF. The DNA for the CDR3 is TGTGCCAGTAGTATGATGGACAGTGTAACCGGGGAGCTGTTTTTT. V is TRBV19 and J is TRBJ2-2, with TRBD1 as a possible D gene (6 bases). The CDR3 sequence is 15 residues long. Per germline, CDR1 LNHDA and CDR2 SQIVND (reference sequence). The V end lost 3 bases, the J end lost 5 bases, and 13 bases lay between the germline ends.

The chain links TRBV18 to TRBJ2-1; 7 positions match TRBD1. In germline, CDR1 is KGHSH, CDR2 LQKENI. The CDR3 is 11 residues long. V trimming: 6 bases; J trimming: 16 bases; junction bases outside the gene matches: 9. The CDR3 DNA reads as TGTGCCAGCTCTCCCGGGACAGTACCTTTCTTC. Its translation is CASSPGTVPFF.

This chain links TRBV15 with TRBJ2-4, with 10 bases aligning to TRBD2. Trimming took 0 bases from V and 0 from J; bases not matched to a gene: 11. This CDR3 has 20 residues. Germline-derived CDR1 and CDR2 are LNHNV and YYDKDF (reference sequence). CDR3 nucleotides: TGTGCCACCAGCAGAGACTGGAGCGGGAGGGCCCGTATAGCCAAAAACATTCAGTACTTC. Translated: CATSRDWSGRARIAKNIQYF.

This rearrangement joins TRBV29-1 to TRBJ2-5; D is possibly TRBD1 (6 bases). V was pared by 5 bases and J by 5 bases, with 18 bases between. The CDR3 has 14 residues. In germline, CDR1 is SQVTM, CDR2 ANQGSEA. CDR3 nucleotide sequence: TGCAGCGTTCGCTACTACAGGGTTCTCGAGACCCAGTACTTC. Amino acids: CSVRYYRVLETQYF.

The rearrangement uses TRBV6-5 and TRBJ2-1, with 10 bases aligning to TRBD2. J was trimmed by 6 bases and V by 1 base; bases with no gene match: 6. The CDR3 consists of 16 residues. Germline CDR1 is MNHEY and CDR2 is SVGAGI. CDR3: CASSYFLAGAGNEQFF. CDR3 bases: TGTGCCAGCAGTTACTTTCTAGCGGGAGCGGGCAATGAGCAGTTCTTC.

The gene calls are TRBV2 and TRBJ2-5, with 7 bases that match TRBD1. This CDR3 contains 15 residues. CDR1 SNHLY and CDR2 FYNNEI come from the germline V gene. Germline trimming cut 4 bases from V and 1 base from J; bases unmatched to any gene: 6. CDR3 protein: CASSARGSGQETQYF. DNA for the CDR3: TGTGCCAGCAGTGCCAGGGGGAGTGGCCAAGAGACCCAGTACTTC. Supplemented by reference TRBV2 and TRBJ2-5, the full variable domain reads EPEVTQTPSHQVTQMGQEVILRCVPISNHLYFYWYRQILGQKVEFLVSFYNNEISEKSEIFDDQFSVERPDGSNFTLKIRSTKLEDSAMYFCASSARGSGQETQYFGPGTRLLVL.

This chain links TRBV7-8 with TRBJ1-2, with D maybe TRBD1 (5 bases). This CDR3 comprises 13 residues. Per the germline V gene, CDR1 is SGHVS and CDR2 is FQNEAQ. The V end was cut by 2 bases, the J end by 7 bases, with 11 bases between. The CDR3 is CASSLLGVGGYTF. CDR3 in DNA: TGTGCCAGCAGCTTATTGGGGGTGGGTGGCTACACCTTC.

V gene TRBV9 combines with J gene TRBJ1-1, with TRBD1 as a possible D gene (6 bases). Trimming removed 1 base at V and 5 bases at J, with 12 bases between. The CDR3 has 14 amino acids. Germline CDR1 is SGDLS and CDR2 is YYNGEE. Here the CDR3 reads CASSVITGQTEAFF. CDR3 nucleotides: TGTGCCAGCAGCGTAATCACAGGACAGACTGAAGCTTTCTTT.

CDR3 sequence: CASSGEAGGDEKLFF. CDR3 sequence (DNA): TGTGCCAGCAGCGGTGAGGCAGGGGGTGATGAAAAACTGTTTTTT. V usage is TRBV28 and J usage is TRBJ1-4; 7 nucleotides match TRBD1. This CDR3 spans 15 amino acids. Germline values: CDR1 MDHEN, CDR2 SYDVKM. V lost 6 bases to trimming and J lost 6 bases; unmatched junction nucleotides: 10.

The chain combines TRBV15 with TRBJ1-2, with TRBD1 as a possible D gene (5 bases). Germline V gene lookup returns CDR1 LNHNV and CDR2 YYDKDF (reference sequence). V was trimmed by 3 bases and J by 8 bases, leaving 16 bases between them. This CDR3 is built from 14 residues. Here the CDR3 reads CATSSPEGRDGYTF. The CDR3 DNA reads TGTGCCACCAGCAGCCCCGAGGGAAGGGACGGCTACACCTTC.

This clone is a singleton in its sample. The chain links TRBV11-2 to TRBJ2-5, with 7 bases lining up with TRBD2. Trimming removed 5 bases from V and 3 bases from J; junction bases left unmatched: 6. Germline V gene lookup returns CDR1 SGHAT and CDR2 FQNNGV. The CDR3 is 14 residues long. This CDR3 reads CASSQAGLKETQYF. In DNA form, the CDR3 reads TGTGCCAGCAGCCAAGCGGGGCTAAAAGAGACCCAGTACTTC.

This chain joins TRBV9 and TRBJ1-1, with D hard to call. Trimming left V 3 bases short and J 5 bases short, with 11 bases between. The CDR3 runs to 13 residues. The germline CDR1 and CDR2 sequences are SGDLS and YYNGEE. CDR3 sequence (DNA): TGTGCCAGCAGCGCCTCCACGAGAACTGAAGCTTTCTTT. Protein sequence: CASSASTRTEAFF. Looking up the rest from reference TRBV9 and TRBJ1-1 gives the full variable domain: DSGVTQTPKHLITATGQRVTLRCSPRSGDLSVYWYQQSLDQGLQFLIQYYNGEERAKGNILERFSAQQFPDLHSELNLSSLELGDSALYFCASSASTRTEAFFGQGTRLTVV.

To note about this clone: This same CDR3 is encoded by further DNA sequences in the sample. The J gene is TRBJ2-7, the V gene TRBV5-1; D is unresolved. Trimming removed 1 base from V and 4 bases from J, with 6 bases in between. The CDR3 is 12 residues long. Germline V gives CDR1 SGHRS, CDR2 YFSETQ. The CDR3 DNA follows: TGCGCCAGCAGCTTGATAGGTTACGAGCAGTACTTC. Translating it yields CASSLIGYEQYF.